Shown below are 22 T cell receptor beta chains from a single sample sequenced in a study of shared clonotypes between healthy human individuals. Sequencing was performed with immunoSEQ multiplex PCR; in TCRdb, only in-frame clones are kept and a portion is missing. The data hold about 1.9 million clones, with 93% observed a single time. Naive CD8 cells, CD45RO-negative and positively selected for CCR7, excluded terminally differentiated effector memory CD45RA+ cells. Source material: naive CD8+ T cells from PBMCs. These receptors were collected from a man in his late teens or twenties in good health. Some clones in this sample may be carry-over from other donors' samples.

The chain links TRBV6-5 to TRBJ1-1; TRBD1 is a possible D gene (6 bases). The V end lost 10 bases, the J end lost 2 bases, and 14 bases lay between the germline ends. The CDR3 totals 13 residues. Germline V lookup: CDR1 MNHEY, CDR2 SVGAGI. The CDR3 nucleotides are TGTGCCACGAGCGGACAGATTAACACTGAAGCTTTCTTT. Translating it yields CATSGQINTEAFF.

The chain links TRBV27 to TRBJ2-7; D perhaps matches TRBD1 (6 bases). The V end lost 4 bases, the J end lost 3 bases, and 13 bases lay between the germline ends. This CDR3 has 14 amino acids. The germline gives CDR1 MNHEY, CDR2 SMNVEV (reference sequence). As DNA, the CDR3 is TGTGCCAGCAGTTCCAGGGGCAAGATCTACGAGCAGTACTTC. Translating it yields CASSSRGKIYEQYF.

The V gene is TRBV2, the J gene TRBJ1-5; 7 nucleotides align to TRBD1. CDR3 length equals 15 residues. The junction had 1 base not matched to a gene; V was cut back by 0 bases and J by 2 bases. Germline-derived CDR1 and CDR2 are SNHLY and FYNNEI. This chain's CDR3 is CASSEATGRNQPQHF. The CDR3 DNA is TGTGCCAGCAGTGAAGCGACAGGGCGCAATCAGCCCCAGCATTTT.

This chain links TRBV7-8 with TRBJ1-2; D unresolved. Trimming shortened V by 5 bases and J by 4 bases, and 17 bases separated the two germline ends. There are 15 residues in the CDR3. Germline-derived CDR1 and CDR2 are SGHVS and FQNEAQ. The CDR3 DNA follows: TGTGCCAGCAGCCCACTGGTGGGGTCGGGCTATGGCTACACCTTC. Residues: CASSPLVGSGYGYTF.

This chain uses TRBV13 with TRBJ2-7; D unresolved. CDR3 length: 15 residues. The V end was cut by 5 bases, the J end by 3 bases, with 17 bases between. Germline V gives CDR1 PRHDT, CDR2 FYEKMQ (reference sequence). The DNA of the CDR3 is TGTGCCAGCAGCCCTGGAGTGGCTACCCGCTACGAGCAGTACTTC. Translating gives CASSPGVATRYEQYF.

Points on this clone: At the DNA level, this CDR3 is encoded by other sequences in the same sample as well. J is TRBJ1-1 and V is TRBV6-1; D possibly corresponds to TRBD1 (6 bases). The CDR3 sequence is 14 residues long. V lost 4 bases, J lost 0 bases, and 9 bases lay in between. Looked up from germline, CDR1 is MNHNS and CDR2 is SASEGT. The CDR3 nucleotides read TGTGCCAGCAGTGCCGGGACACTGAACACTGAAGCTTTCTTT. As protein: CASSAGTLNTEAFF.

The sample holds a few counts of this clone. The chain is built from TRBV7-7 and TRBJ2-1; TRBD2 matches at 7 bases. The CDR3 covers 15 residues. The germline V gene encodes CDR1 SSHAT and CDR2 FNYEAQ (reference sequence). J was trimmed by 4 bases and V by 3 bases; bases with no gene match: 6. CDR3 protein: CASSLAAGSYNEQFF. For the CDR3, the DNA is TGTGCCAGCAGCTTGGCAGCGGGAAGTTACAATGAGCAGTTCTTC.

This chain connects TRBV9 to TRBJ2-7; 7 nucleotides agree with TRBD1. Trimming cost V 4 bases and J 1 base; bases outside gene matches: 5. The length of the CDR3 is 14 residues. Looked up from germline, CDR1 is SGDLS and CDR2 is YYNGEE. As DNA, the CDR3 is TGTGCCAGCAGCCCGGGACAGCAATCCTACGAGCAGTACTTC. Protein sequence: CASSPGQQSYEQYF.

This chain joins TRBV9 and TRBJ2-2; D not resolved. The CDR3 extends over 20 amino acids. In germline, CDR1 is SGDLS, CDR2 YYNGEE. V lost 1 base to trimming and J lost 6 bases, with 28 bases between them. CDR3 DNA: TGTGCCAGCAGCGTATCCAGTCATAAGCCCAGTTCCCCAAACTCCGGGGAGCTGTTTTTT. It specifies CASSVSSHKPSSPNSGELFF.

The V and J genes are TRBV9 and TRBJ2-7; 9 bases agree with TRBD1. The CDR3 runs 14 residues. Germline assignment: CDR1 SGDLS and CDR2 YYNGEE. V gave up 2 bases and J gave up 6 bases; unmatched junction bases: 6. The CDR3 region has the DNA TGTGCCAGCAGCGTTGACAGGGGGGCAAGCGAGCAGTACTTC. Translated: CASSVDRGASEQYF.

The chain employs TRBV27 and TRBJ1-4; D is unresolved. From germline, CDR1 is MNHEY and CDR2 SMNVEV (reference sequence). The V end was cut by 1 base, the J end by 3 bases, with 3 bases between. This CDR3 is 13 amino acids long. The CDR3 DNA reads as TGTGCCAGCAGTTTATATCCTAATGAAAAACTGTTTTTT. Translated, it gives CASSLYPNEKLFF.

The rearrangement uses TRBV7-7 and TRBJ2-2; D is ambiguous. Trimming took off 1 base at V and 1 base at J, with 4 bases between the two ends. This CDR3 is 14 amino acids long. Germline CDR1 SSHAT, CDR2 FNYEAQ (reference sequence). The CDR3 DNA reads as TGTGCCAGCAGCTTAGGAAGGAACACCGGGGAGCTGTTTTTT. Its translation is CASSLGRNTGELFF.

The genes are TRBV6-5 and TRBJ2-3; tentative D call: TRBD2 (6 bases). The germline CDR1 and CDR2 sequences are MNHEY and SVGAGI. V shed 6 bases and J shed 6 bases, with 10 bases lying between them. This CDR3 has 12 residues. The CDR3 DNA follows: TGTGCCAGCAGCTTGGCGGGGGATACGCAGTATTTT. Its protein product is CASSLAGDTQYF.

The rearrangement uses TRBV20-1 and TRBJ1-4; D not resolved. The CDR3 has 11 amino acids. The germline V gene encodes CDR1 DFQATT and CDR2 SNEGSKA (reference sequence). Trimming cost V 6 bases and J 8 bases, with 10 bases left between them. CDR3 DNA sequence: TGCAGTGCAAGGGTTCGGGAAAAACTGTTTTTT. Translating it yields CSARVREKLFF.

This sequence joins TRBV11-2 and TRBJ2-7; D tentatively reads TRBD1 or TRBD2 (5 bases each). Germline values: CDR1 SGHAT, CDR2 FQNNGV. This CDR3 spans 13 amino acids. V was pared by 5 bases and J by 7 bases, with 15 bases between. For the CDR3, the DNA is TGTGCCAGCAGCACGGGACGCCGGTTGGAGCAGTACTTC. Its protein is CASSTGRRLEQYF.

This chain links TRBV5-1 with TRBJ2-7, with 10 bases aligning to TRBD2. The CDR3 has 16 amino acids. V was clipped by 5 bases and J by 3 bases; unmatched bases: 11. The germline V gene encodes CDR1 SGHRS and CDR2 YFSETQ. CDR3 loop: CASRLALRTSGYEQYF. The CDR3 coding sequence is TGCGCCAGCAGACTTGCCCTAAGGACTAGCGGCTACGAGCAGTACTTC.

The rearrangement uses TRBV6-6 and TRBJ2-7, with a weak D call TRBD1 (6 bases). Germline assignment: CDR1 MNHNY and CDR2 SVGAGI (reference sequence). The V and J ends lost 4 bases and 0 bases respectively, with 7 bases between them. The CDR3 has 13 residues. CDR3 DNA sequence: TGTGCCAGCAGTTCGGACAGCTCCTACGAGCAGTACTTC. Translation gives CASSSDSSYEQYF.

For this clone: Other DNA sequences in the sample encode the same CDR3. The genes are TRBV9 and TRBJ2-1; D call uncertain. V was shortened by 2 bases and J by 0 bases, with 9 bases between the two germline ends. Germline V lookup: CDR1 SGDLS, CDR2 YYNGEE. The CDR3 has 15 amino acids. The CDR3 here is CASSVAASSYNEQFF. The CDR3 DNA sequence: TGTGCCAGCAGCGTGGCTGCGAGCTCCTACAATGAGCAGTTCTTC.

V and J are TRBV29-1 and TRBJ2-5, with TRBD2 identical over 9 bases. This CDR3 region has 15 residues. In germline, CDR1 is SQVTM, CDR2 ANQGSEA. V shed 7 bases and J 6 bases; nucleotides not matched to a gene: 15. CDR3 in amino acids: CSALLAGTEVKTQYF. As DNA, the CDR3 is TGCAGCGCCCTCCTAGCGGGAACCGAGGTGAAGACCCAGTACTTC.

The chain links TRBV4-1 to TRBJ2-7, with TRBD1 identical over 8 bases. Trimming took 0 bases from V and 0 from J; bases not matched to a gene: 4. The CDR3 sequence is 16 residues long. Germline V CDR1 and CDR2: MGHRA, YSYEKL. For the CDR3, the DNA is TGCGCCAGCAGCCAAGAAGGACAGGGAAGCTCCTACGAGCAGTACTTC. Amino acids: CASSQEGQGSSYEQYF.

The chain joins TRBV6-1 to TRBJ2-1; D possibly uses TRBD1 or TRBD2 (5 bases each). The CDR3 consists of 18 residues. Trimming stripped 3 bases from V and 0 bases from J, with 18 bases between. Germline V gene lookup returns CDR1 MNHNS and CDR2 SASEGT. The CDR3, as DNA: TGTGCCAGCAGTGACGGGGCCTCGCATCGGAGCTCCTACAATGAGCAGTTCTTC. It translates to CASSDGASHRSSYNEQFF.

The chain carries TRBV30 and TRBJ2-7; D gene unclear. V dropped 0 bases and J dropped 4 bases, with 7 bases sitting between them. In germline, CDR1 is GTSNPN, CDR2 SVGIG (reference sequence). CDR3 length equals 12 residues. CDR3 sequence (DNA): TGTGCCTGGAGTGTAGCCTTTTACGAGCAGTACTTC. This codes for CAWSVAFYEQYF.